This T cell receptor (beta chain) stems from a study of T cells in Graves' hyperthyroidism and ophthalmopathy. In the study overall: At initial diagnosis, before any treatment had begun, peripheral blood was obtained. Points from the study as a whole: With a median lead of about 6.9 months before onset, the model predicted ophthalmopathy. Clonotypes that were expanded in thyroid above 0.001 mostly appeared in blood too.

The CDR3 is made up of 19 amino acids. Germline CDR1 and CDR2: SEHNR and FQNEAQ (reference sequence). TCR beta CDR3 regions were amplified from RNA. The HTBI primer set was used in a first-round RT-PCR of the TCR CDR3. TCRdb itself ran the multiplex PCR reads through MiXCR, one entry per CDR3 protein. The repertoire holds approximately 400,000 distinct CDR3 sequences, 15% to 18% seen once, with around 7.7% in the top ten. Details on this clonotype: Its antigen is undetermined. The junction shows a germline mismatch at one end, possibly a read error.

A lack of ophthalmopathy progression within 18 months defined stable Graves' hyperthyroidism. This chain connects TRBV7-9 to TRBJ2-5; 14 bases are shared with TRBD2. Sequencing was performed on blood. The clonotype comes from a woman younger than 30 with Graves' hyperthyroidism. The CDR3 region has the DNA TGTGCCAGCAGCTTAGAGGGACTAGCGGGGGCTCTCAAAGGGGAGACCCAGTGCTTC. It specifies CASSLEGLAGALKGETQCF.